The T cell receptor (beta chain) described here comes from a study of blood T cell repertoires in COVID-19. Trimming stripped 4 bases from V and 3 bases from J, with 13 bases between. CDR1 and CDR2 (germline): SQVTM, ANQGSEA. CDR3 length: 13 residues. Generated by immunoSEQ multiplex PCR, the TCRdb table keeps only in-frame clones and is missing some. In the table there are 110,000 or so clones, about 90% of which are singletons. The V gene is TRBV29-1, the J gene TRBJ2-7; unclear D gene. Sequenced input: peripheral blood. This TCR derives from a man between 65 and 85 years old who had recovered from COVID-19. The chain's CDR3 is CSVVTRVGYEQYF. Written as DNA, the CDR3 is TGCAGCGTTGTTACCCGGGTAGGCTACGAGCAGTACTTC.